This record looks at one TCR beta chain sequence and its context. A single count supports this clonotype. Its antigen specificity is not known. No base qualities exist here, and no much larger clone lies one base off it. One read offers little support. The data derive from a study of healthy donors' naive CD4 and CD8 T cells (dated by TCRdb to the mid-2010s). Background for the entire study: Donor selection covered three age groups (20-25, 40-50 and 60-70 years) with six people in each, and the resulting cohort had a mean age of almost 45 and was half female. Rearranged TCR alpha and beta chains from naive CD4+ and CD8+ T cells were sequenced in the study to test how TCR variation relates to lineage commitment. The donors were HLA-typed by sequencing at HLA-A, -B, -C, -DRB1, -DQB1 and -DPB1, using the SBTexcellerator protocol, an ABI3130xl analyzer and SBTengine software. Peripheral blood mononuclear cells were obtained from 18 unrelated, healthy individuals. For TCR alpha, a new primer set was designed to cover all functional IMGT alpha gene variants, and the remainder of the protocol was kept the same as the beta-chain workflow.

Sequencer: 454 GS FLX Titanium. TCR libraries were built from approximately 500 ng of total RNA with a previously published linear amplification protocol. Sequencing was carried out on the Roche/454 Genome Sequencer using Titanium chemistry. Per the original workflow: From four or five of the healthy donors, a total of fewer than 85,000 rearranged TCR alpha transcripts were sequenced. Duplicate transcripts were dropped, and unique TCR clonotypes were identified by the CDR3 junction according to IMGT nomenclature. Using logistic regression in R 2.13.0, the researchers modeled CD4 versus CD8 status as a function of V and J genes, with an adjustment for donor effects and a Bonferroni correction for multiple testing. TCRdb reworked the public reads: Q25 trimming with fastp, MiXCR clone assembly, productive beta chains retained. All rows with the same CDR3 protein become a single entry with the most common DNA and genes. TCRdb, not the original authors, processed these V and J calls. This sample holds around 200,000 distinct CDR3 sequences; around three quarters were observed only once. The ten largest clones capture roughly 2.4% of the sample.

The germline V gene specifies SGHVS as CDR1 and FQNEAQ as CDR2. Trimming takes 4 bases from V and 3 bases from J, and the germline ends sit 13 bases apart. Its CDR3 holds 14 amino acids, cysteine through phenylalanine. Just CDR3 DNA is preserved here, 42 bases in frame from base 1. Results and caveats for the whole study, not just this receptor: In both chains, CD4+ lineage was linked to a positively charged CDR3, whereas CD8+ lineage was linked to a negatively charged CDR3. Because alpha and beta chains were sequenced in bulk and could not be paired, combined chain effects were not evaluated. Most V and J gene segments were reportedly biased between naive CD4+ and CD8+ cells, consistently across donors and independent of HLA genotype. Taken together, V genes, J genes and CDR3 charge appeared to account for about 12% of the variance in CD4/CD8 propensity, mostly acting in an additive way. Possible repertoire bias from homeostatic proliferation of naive T cells was not directly addressed.

Cells with a CD4+CD8-CD45RO-CD45RA+ profile were isolated by FACS and defined as naive CD4+ T cells, and those with a CD8+CD4-CD45RA+CD27bright profile were defined as naive CD8+ T cells. The antibodies used for sorting targeted CD4 (RPA-T4), CD8 (SK1), CD27 (O323), CD45RA (HI100) and CD45RO (UCHL1). Rearrangement joined TRBV7-8 to TRBJ2-7; TRBD2 is possibly the D segment (5 matching bases). The receptor was derived from a pool of human donors in good health; the sample pools cells from several healthy donors. Sequencing was done on a sample of naive CD4+ and CD8+ T cells sorted from blood, pooled from several donors. Read against the paper, the sample's cell subset or site label means: FACS-sorted naive CD4+ (CD45RO-CD45RA+) and naive CD8+ (CD45RA+CD27bright) T cells. Read as DNA, the sequence is TGTGCCAGCAGCTGGAATAGCGCGAACTACGAGCAGTACTTC. Its translation reads: CASSWNSANYEQYF.